A selection of T cell receptor beta chains follows, all from one sample in a study of blood T cells in healthy people across ages. TCRdb analysed the 5' RACE reads with MiXCR anew, one entry per CDR3 protein. The data contain 790,000 or so distinct CDR3 sequences, around 45% of them singletons. The sample was blood. All receptors derive from a man aged 80 or over in good health. Each CDR3 is given with its conserved first and last residue. Fields, in order: CDR3 DNA, CDR3 protein, V gene, D gene, clone size, J gene. A D gene is named only where the DNA matches it firmly. Rows give clone size only sometimes, using once, few, many, or a class for an expanded clone.

CDR3nt: TGTGCCAGCAGTTTTAGCAACAAGGACAGCCGGAGGACCCAGTACTTC
CDR3aa: CASSFSNKDSRRTQYF
v_gene: TRBV12-3/TRBV12-4
d_gene: NA
abundance: NA
j_gene: TRBJ2-5

CDR3nt: TGTGCCAGCAGCTTAGTAGCTAGCGGGAGTTACTCCTACAATGAGCAGTTCTTC
CDR3aa: CASSLVASGSYSYNEQFF
v_gene: TRBV7-9
d_gene: TRBD2
abundance: NA
j_gene: TRBJ2-1

CDR3nt: TGTGCCAGCAGCCAAAGGGCGGGACTGGATGAAAAACTGTTTTTT
CDR3aa: CASSQRAGLDEKLFF
v_gene: TRBV14
d_gene: NA
abundance: NA
j_gene: TRBJ1-4

CDR3nt: TGTGCCAGCAGCCAAGGAGCGGACCCCTACAATGAGCAGTTCTTC
CDR3aa: CASSQGADPYNEQFF
v_gene: TRBV11-2
d_gene: NA
abundance: NA
j_gene: TRBJ2-1

CDR3nt: TGTGCCAGCAGCCACCTACCCGGGGAGCTGTTTTTT
CDR3aa: CASSHLPGELFF
v_gene: TRBV4-2
d_gene: NA
abundance: few
j_gene: TRBJ2-2

CDR3nt: TGTGCCAGCAGCCCGACAGGGGTAGGCGAGCAGTACTTC
CDR3aa: CASSPTGVGEQYF
v_gene: TRBV7-3
d_gene: TRBD1
abundance: NA
j_gene: TRBJ2-7

CDR3nt: TGTGCCAGCAGTGAGATTTTACGACTAGTCGACTACGAGCAGTACTTC
CDR3aa: CASSEILRLVDYEQYF
v_gene: TRBV6-1
d_gene: NA
abundance: NA
j_gene: TRBJ2-7

CDR3nt: TGTGCCAGCAGCTTCGTTGGCAAAACTAGGGGAAACACCATATATTTT
CDR3aa: CASSFVGKTRGNTIYF
v_gene: TRBV7-9
d_gene: NA
abundance: many
j_gene: TRBJ1-3

CDR3nt: TGTGCCAGCAGCTCCGGTCCAGCGGAGGCCTACGAGCAGTACTTC
CDR3aa: CASSSGPAEAYEQYF
v_gene: TRBV7-2
d_gene: NA
abundance: many
j_gene: TRBJ2-7

CDR3nt: TGTGCCACCAGCAGAGATCTGTGGCAGCGCACAGATACGCAGTATTTT
CDR3aa: CATSRDLWQRTDTQYF
v_gene: TRBV15
d_gene: NA
abundance: few
j_gene: TRBJ2-3

CDR3nt: TGTGCCAGCAGCCCTGAGACAGCAGTCACAGATACGCAGTATTTT
CDR3aa: CASSPETAVTDTQYF
v_gene: TRBV12-3/TRBV12-4
d_gene: NA
abundance: NA
j_gene: TRBJ2-3

CDR3nt: TGTGCCAGCAGTTTATGGGGACTTTACGAGCAGTACTTC
CDR3aa: CASSLWGLYEQYF
v_gene: TRBV28
d_gene: NA
abundance: NA
j_gene: TRBJ2-7

CDR3nt: TGTGCCAGCAGCCCTGGGACACCGCCCGCGGGAGAGCAGTACTTC
CDR3aa: CASSPGTPPAGEQYF
v_gene: TRBV3-1
d_gene: NA
abundance: NA
j_gene: TRBJ2-5

CDR3nt: TGTGCCAGCAGCCCAGAAGGCAGGGGGCGCCGGGAGACCCAGTACTTC
CDR3aa: CASSPEGRGRRETQYF
v_gene: TRBV7-9
d_gene: TRBD1
abundance: NA
j_gene: TRBJ2-5

CDR3nt: TGTGCCAGCAGTTTAAGTAGCGGACTAGCGGGATATATAGCGGATACGCAGTATTTT
CDR3aa: CASSLSSGLAGYIADTQYF
v_gene: TRBV12-3/TRBV12-4
d_gene: TRBD2
abundance: NA
j_gene: TRBJ2-3

CDR3nt: TGCGCCAGCAGTGACCCCGGGACTAGCGGGAGAATCGGGGAGCTGTTTTTT
CDR3aa: CASSDPGTSGRIGELFF
v_gene: TRBV10-2
d_gene: TRBD2
abundance: NA
j_gene: TRBJ2-2

CDR3nt: TGTGCCAGCAGTGAGTCCTTCGGAAACTCCTACGAGCAGTACTTC
CDR3aa: CASSESFGNSYEQYF
v_gene: TRBV2
d_gene: NA
abundance: NA
j_gene: TRBJ2-7

CDR3nt: TGTGCCAGCAGCTCTCTCCACGAGCAGTACTTC
CDR3aa: CASSSLHEQYF
v_gene: TRBV6-2/TRBV6-3
d_gene: NA
abundance: many
j_gene: TRBJ2-7

CDR3nt: TGTGCCAGCAGCCAAGCGGCTGCGAACGGGTACGAGCAGTACTTC
CDR3aa: CASSQAAANGYEQYF
v_gene: TRBV3-1
d_gene: NA
abundance: NA
j_gene: TRBJ2-7

CDR3nt: TGTGCCAGCAGTTTAGCACTAGCGGAACTCAATTACGAGCAGTACTTC
CDR3aa: CASSLALAELNYEQYF
v_gene: TRBV12-3/TRBV12-4
d_gene: TRBD2
abundance: NA
j_gene: TRBJ2-7

CDR3nt: TGTGCCATCAGTGAATCCGAGGTAGTCAGGGAGCAGTTCTTC
CDR3aa: CAISESEVVREQFF
v_gene: TRBV10-3
d_gene: NA
abundance: few
j_gene: TRBJ2-1

CDR3nt: TGTGCCAGCAGTTTGTTAGGGGCGCAATCCTACGAGCAGTACTTC
CDR3aa: CASSLLGAQSYEQYF
v_gene: TRBV28
d_gene: NA
abundance: few
j_gene: TRBJ2-7

CDR3nt: TGTGCCACCACGGCAGGCGAGGGCGTCCTGACTTTC
CDR3aa: CATTAGEGVLTF
v_gene: TRBV15
d_gene: NA
abundance: NA
j_gene: TRBJ2-6

CDR3nt: TGCAGCGTAAAGGACCGGGATGGCTACACCTTC
CDR3aa: CSVKDRDGYTF
v_gene: TRBV29-1
d_gene: NA
abundance: NA
j_gene: TRBJ1-2

CDR3nt: TGTGCCAGCAGTTACTCGAACCAGGGGGCAACGAACACTGAAGCTTTCTTT
CDR3aa: CASSYSNQGATNTEAFF
v_gene: TRBV6-6
d_gene: TRBD1
abundance: few
j_gene: TRBJ1-1

CDR3nt: TGCAGTGCTAAAGTAGGCGGGAGGCTTGACGAGCAGTACTTC
CDR3aa: CSAKVGGRLDEQYF
v_gene: TRBV20-1
d_gene: TRBD2
abundance: NA
j_gene: TRBJ2-7

CDR3nt: TGTGCCAGCACTCACGAGGAGCGGGCCCCCTACGAGCAGTACTTC
CDR3aa: CASTHEERAPYEQYF
v_gene: TRBV21-1
d_gene: NA
abundance: NA
j_gene: TRBJ2-7

CDR3nt: TGTGCCAGCATGAAGAGCGGGGCGGGAGAAGAAAAACTGTTTTTT
CDR3aa: CASMKSGAGEEKLFF
v_gene: TRBV7-9
d_gene: NA
abundance: many
j_gene: TRBJ1-4

CDR3nt: TGTGCCAGCAGCTCCCCCAGGGCCTATACCCAAGACTATGGCTACACCTTC
CDR3aa: CASSSPRAYTQDYGYTF
v_gene: TRBV11-2
d_gene: NA
abundance: few
j_gene: TRBJ1-2

CDR3nt: TGTGCCAGCAGCCCATCTATACGAGACACCCCGCGCTACTACGAGCAGTACTTC
CDR3aa: CASSPSIRDTPRYYEQYF
v_gene: TRBV13
d_gene: NA
abundance: few
j_gene: TRBJ2-7

CDR3nt: TGTGCCGTCAGGGTTGAAGGAAATACAGATACGCAGTATTTT
CDR3aa: CAVRVEGNTDTQYF
v_gene: TRBV19
d_gene: NA
abundance: NA
j_gene: TRBJ2-3

CDR3nt: TGTGCCAGCAGCCAAGGAGCGGGGCCCCAAAACATTCAGTACTTC
CDR3aa: CASSQGAGPQNIQYF
v_gene: TRBV3-1
d_gene: TRBD2
abundance: NA
j_gene: TRBJ2-4

CDR3nt: TGTGCCAGCAGTCCCAGTGTCGGGCCCTACGAGCAGTACTTC
CDR3aa: CASSPSVGPYEQYF
v_gene: TRBV27
d_gene: NA
abundance: NA
j_gene: TRBJ2-7

CDR3nt: TGCAGTGCTACCCCTAGCGGTAGCACAGATACGCAGTATTTT
CDR3aa: CSATPSGSTDTQYF
v_gene: TRBV20-1
d_gene: TRBD2
abundance: few
j_gene: TRBJ2-3

CDR3nt: TGTGCCAGCAGCTTACGGCTAGCGGGAGGGGAGCAGTTCTTC
CDR3aa: CASSLRLAGGEQFF
v_gene: TRBV7-2
d_gene: TRBD2
abundance: NA
j_gene: TRBJ2-1

CDR3nt: TGCAGTGCCTGGGGACTAGCGGGGACTAATGAGCAGTTCTTC
CDR3aa: CSAWGLAGTNEQFF
v_gene: TRBV20-1
d_gene: TRBD2
abundance: NA
j_gene: TRBJ2-1

CDR3nt: TGTGCCAGCAGCTACGGGACAGGGGGCCGGGAGACCCAGTACTTC
CDR3aa: CASSYGTGGRETQYF
v_gene: TRBV7-2
d_gene: TRBD1
abundance: few
j_gene: TRBJ2-5

CDR3nt: TGTGCCAGCAGGACAATCGGGGGCTACACCTTC
CDR3aa: CASRTIGGYTF
v_gene: TRBV6-5
d_gene: NA
abundance: NA
j_gene: TRBJ1-2

CDR3nt: TGCAGCGTTGAGTTTGGCAGGGGGAACTACAATGAGCAGTTCTTC
CDR3aa: CSVEFGRGNYNEQFF
v_gene: TRBV29-1
d_gene: TRBD1
abundance: once
j_gene: TRBJ2-1

CDR3nt: TGTGCCAGCAGCCCCACCGGGACTAGGGCGCTGGCTTTCTTT
CDR3aa: CASSPTGTRALAFF
v_gene: TRBV7-2
d_gene: NA
abundance: NA
j_gene: TRBJ1-1

CDR3nt: TGTGCCACCACGGGAACTAGCGGGAGTGATGGGGCCTACGAGCAGTACTTC
CDR3aa: CATTGTSGSDGAYEQYF
v_gene: TRBV10-3
d_gene: TRBD2
abundance: few
j_gene: TRBJ2-7

CDR3nt: TGTGCCAGTAGTACCACTCTCGGCGGTTACGAGCAGTACTTC
CDR3aa: CASSTTLGGYEQYF
v_gene: TRBV19
d_gene: NA
abundance: NA
j_gene: TRBJ2-7

CDR3nt: TGTGCCAGCAGTTCAAGCGGGAGGGCCGGGAATGAGCAGTTCTTC
CDR3aa: CASSSSGRAGNEQFF
v_gene: TRBV12-3/TRBV12-4
d_gene: TRBD2
abundance: many
j_gene: TRBJ2-1

CDR3nt: TGTGCCAGCAGTTCCCCCGGGGGTGAGACAGATACGCAGTATTTT
CDR3aa: CASSSPGGETDTQYF
v_gene: TRBV28
d_gene: NA
abundance: once
j_gene: TRBJ2-3

CDR3nt: TGCGCCAGCAGCTTGAAGGGACAGGGGGTCTACGAGCAGTACTTC
CDR3aa: CASSLKGQGVYEQYF
v_gene: TRBV5-1
d_gene: TRBD1
abundance: many
j_gene: TRBJ2-7

CDR3nt: TGCGCCAGCAGCCCCCGGAGCGGGGACACCGGGGAGCTGTTTTTT
CDR3aa: CASSPRSGDTGELFF
v_gene: TRBV5-1
d_gene: TRBD2
abundance: NA
j_gene: TRBJ2-2

CDR3nt: TGCAGTGCACAAATCCCGGGACTAGTCGACCTCAGATACAATGAGCAGTTCTTC
CDR3aa: CSAQIPGLVDLRYNEQFF
v_gene: TRBV20-1
d_gene: TRBD2
abundance: NA
j_gene: TRBJ2-1

CDR3nt: TGTGCCAGCAGTGTGACCGATGGGAGGTCACCCCTCCACTTT
CDR3aa: CASSVTDGRSPLHF
v_gene: TRBV28
d_gene: NA
abundance: few
j_gene: TRBJ1-6

CDR3nt: TGTGCCAGCAGTCCGACCACGGGGGAGGGCAATCAGCCCCAGCATTTT
CDR3aa: CASSPTTGEGNQPQHF
v_gene: TRBV12-3/TRBV12-4
d_gene: NA
abundance: NA
j_gene: TRBJ1-5

CDR3nt: TGTGCCAGCAGCCCTCCCGGGACCCGCGATGAGCAGTTCTTC
CDR3aa: CASSPPGTRDEQFF
v_gene: TRBV7-2
d_gene: NA
abundance: once
j_gene: TRBJ2-1

CDR3nt: TGTGCCAGCAGTTACTCAGGGGCCAATTCACCCCTCCACTTT
CDR3aa: CASSYSGANSPLHF
v_gene: TRBV6-6
d_gene: NA
abundance: few
j_gene: TRBJ1-6

CDR3nt: TGTGCCAGCAGTTTATCCCTTCACACAGATACGCAGTATTTT
CDR3aa: CASSLSLHTDTQYF
v_gene: TRBV27
d_gene: NA
abundance: NA
j_gene: TRBJ2-3

CDR3nt: TGTGCCGGCAGCCCTTTAGAATTCTCCCCGGGATCCTACGAGCAGTACTTC
CDR3aa: CAGSPLEFSPGSYEQYF
v_gene: TRBV7-9
d_gene: NA
abundance: NA
j_gene: TRBJ2-7

CDR3nt: TGCGCCAGCAGCTTGGGGGACAGGGTCAATGAGCAGTTCTTC
CDR3aa: CASSLGDRVNEQFF
v_gene: TRBV5-1
d_gene: TRBD1
abundance: many
j_gene: TRBJ2-1